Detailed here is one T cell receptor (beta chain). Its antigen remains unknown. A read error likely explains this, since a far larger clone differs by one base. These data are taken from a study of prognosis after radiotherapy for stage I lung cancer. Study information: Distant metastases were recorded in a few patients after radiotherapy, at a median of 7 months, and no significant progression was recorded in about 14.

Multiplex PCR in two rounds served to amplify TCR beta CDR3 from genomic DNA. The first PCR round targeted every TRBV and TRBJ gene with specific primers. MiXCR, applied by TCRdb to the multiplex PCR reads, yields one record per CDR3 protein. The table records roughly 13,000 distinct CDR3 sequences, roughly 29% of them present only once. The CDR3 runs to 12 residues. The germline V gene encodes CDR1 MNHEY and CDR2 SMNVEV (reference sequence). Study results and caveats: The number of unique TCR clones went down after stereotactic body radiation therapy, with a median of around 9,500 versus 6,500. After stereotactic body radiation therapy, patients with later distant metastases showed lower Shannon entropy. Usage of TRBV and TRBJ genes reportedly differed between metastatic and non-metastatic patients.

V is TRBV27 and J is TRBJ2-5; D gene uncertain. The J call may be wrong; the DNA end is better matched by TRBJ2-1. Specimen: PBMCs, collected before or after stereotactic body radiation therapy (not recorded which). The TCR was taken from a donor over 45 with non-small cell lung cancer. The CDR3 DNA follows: TGTGCCAGCAGTTATAAGAACAATGAGCAGTTCTTC. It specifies CASSYKNNEQFF.